This T cell receptor beta chain was documented in a study of OX40 agonist ivuxolimab in advanced cancers. Study as a whole: While on treatment, patients had intravenous ivuxolimab at 0.01 to 10 mg/kg every 2 weeks.

Deletions cut 1 base from V and 2 bases from J, with 3 bases between. This CDR3 spans 12 amino acids. Germline CDR1 reads SGHAT; CDR2 reads FQNNGV. Sequenced by immunoSEQ multiplex PCR; TCRdb stores in-frame clones only, minus some. Of 50,000 to 55,000 clones in the sample, 80% to 90% are singletons; the top ten hold roughly a tenth. The sample here was CD4+ or CD8+ T cells sorted from blood, taken in a trial of the OX40 agonist ivuxolimab. The clonotype originates from an adult with an advanced solid tumor such as melanoma, head and neck, liver or kidney cancer. This chain links TRBV11-2 with TRBJ2-7, with D hard to call. CDR3 protein: CASSLATYEQYF. The CDR3 DNA reads TGTGCCAGCAGCTTAGCCACCTACGAGCAGTACTTC. The variable domain in full, with the rest retrieved from reference TRBV11-2 and TRBJ2-7, is EAGVAQSPRYKIIEKRQSVAFWCNPISGHATLYWYQQILGQGPKLLIQFQNNGVVDDSQLPKDRFSAERLKGVDSTLKIQPAKLEDSAVYLCASSLATYEQYFGPGTRLTVT.